Below are 20 T cell receptor beta chains sequenced from a single sample in a study of cytomegalovirus exposure and HLA in healthy donors. The PCR made use of 60 Vbeta and 13 Jbeta primers. Here immunoSEQ multiplex PCR was the method, and the copy in TCRdb shows in-frame clones only, minus some. The table records more than 150,000 clones, around 74% of them present only once. Material for sequencing was PBMCs. These receptors all stem from a girl aged 5-17 years in good health and CMV-seropositive.

V usage is TRBV6-6 and J usage is TRBJ2-7; tentative D call: TRBD1 (6 bases). The CDR3 consists of 15 residues. From germline, CDR1 is MNHNY and CDR2 SVGAGI (reference sequence). V lost 6 bases and J 7 bases, leaving 22 bases between the germline ends. CDR3 DNA sequence: TGTGCCAGCAGGGTAGGGGGTGGCGCCCTCAGGGAGCAGTACTTC. Residues: CASRVGGGALREQYF.

Note on this clone: Distinct nucleotide sequences in the sample also encode this CDR3. The CDR3 sequence is CAWSVLWGGAGELFF. The CDR3 bases are TGTGCCTGGAGCGTACTATGGGGAGGTGCCGGGGAGCTGTTTTTT. V usage is TRBV30 and J usage is TRBJ2-2, with D possibly TRBD2 on 6 matching bases. CDR3 length: 15 residues. Trimming took 3 bases from V and 6 from J, leaving 17 bases between them. CDR1 is GTSNPN, CDR2 SVGIG, per germline (reference sequence).

The chain carries TRBV28 and TRBJ2-3; 7 nucleotides match TRBD2. V shed 7 bases, J shed 6 bases, and the junction held 10 bases outside the gene matches. The CDR3 sequence is 14 residues long. The germline V gene encodes CDR1 MDHEN and CDR2 SYDVKM. The CDR3 loop reads CASTSGTIRDTQYF. CDR3 DNA sequence: TGTGCCAGCACCTCCGGGACTATTAGGGATACGCAGTATTTT.

The chain employs TRBV7-9 and TRBJ2-1; 14 bases agree with TRBD2. Unmatched junction bases numbered 5, after V lost 5 bases and J lost 8 bases. The CDR3 consists of 15 residues. Germline lookup yields CDR1 SEHNR and CDR2 FQNEAQ (reference sequence). DNA for the CDR3: TGTGCCAGCAGCCCGTCGGGACTAGCGGGGGATGAGCAGTTCTTC. Residues: CASSPSGLAGDEQFF.

The DNA of the CDR3 is TGTGCCAGCGCCTCCGAACTAGCCCCCTTCACAGATACGCAGTATTTT. This codes for CASASELAPFTDTQYF. This chain links TRBV5-4 with TRBJ2-3; the D gene is possibly TRBD2 (6 bases). Germline CDR1 is SGHNT and CDR2 is YYREEE (reference sequence). CDR3 size: 16 residues. Trimming took off 7 bases at V and 2 bases at J, with 20 bases between the two ends. The variable domain in full, completed from reference TRBV5-4 and TRBJ2-3, reads ETGVTQSPTHLIKTRGQQVTLRCSSQSGHNTVSWYQQALGQGPQFIFQYYREEENGRGNFPPRFSGLQFPNYSSELNVNALELDDSALYLCASASELAPFTDTQYFGPGTRLTVL.

V and J are TRBV5-1 and TRBJ2-5, with D possibly being TRBD1 (5 bases). The ends were cut back, 0 bases at V and 5 bases at J, with 14 bases in the middle. Germline-derived CDR1 and CDR2 are SGHRS and YFSETQ. The CDR3 length is 15 residues. CDR3 sequence (DNA): TGCGCCAGCAGCTTGGAAGGGGTCCCGCGGGAGACCCAGTACTTC. Translated: CASSLEGVPRETQYF.

The chain employs TRBV9 and TRBJ1-5; D is unresolved. Per germline, CDR1 SGDLS and CDR2 YYNGEE. The V and J ends lost 4 bases and 0 bases respectively, with 11 bases between them. The CDR3 sequence is 15 residues long. The CDR3 DNA reads TGTGCCAGCAGCCCTCGAGGGTCTAGCAATCAGCCCCAGCATTTT. This translates into CASSPRGSSNQPQHF.

J is TRBJ1-1 and V is TRBV14; tentative D call: TRBD1 (6 bases). This CDR3 comprises 16 residues. CDR1 SGHDN and CDR2 FVKESK come from the germline V gene. Between the trimmed V and J ends, which lost 1 base and 1 base, there was a span of 13 bases. CDR3 sequence (DNA): TGTGCCAGCAGCCAAGTTAAGGGGGTAAAGAACACTGAAGCTTTCTTT. It yields the protein CASSQVKGVKNTEAFF.

The V gene is TRBV2, the J gene TRBJ1-5, with TRBD1 matching 12 bases. The germline gives CDR1 SNHLY, CDR2 FYNNEI. This CDR3 has 16 amino acids. V gave up 5 bases and J gave up 6 bases; unmatched junction bases: 8. In nucleotides, the CDR3 is TGTGCCAGCAGTAGGGACAGGGGGCGCGAAGGTCAGCCCCAGCATTTT. This translates into CASSRDRGREGQPQHF.

Only a few counts were recorded for this clone. V gene TRBV5-6 combines with J gene TRBJ2-7; D possibly corresponds to TRBD2 (5 bases). The CDR3 loop spans 17 amino acids. The V end was cut by 3 bases, the J end by 7 bases, with 26 bases between. Germline V gene data show CDR1 as SGHDT and CDR2 as YYEEEE. CDR3 bases: TGTGCCAGCAGCTCCGTTGGAGCGGAGAGCTACGTTGTGGAGCAGTACTTC. Its protein product is CASSSVGAESYVVEQYF. Complete variable domain (other parts from reference TRBV5-6 and TRBJ2-7): DAGVTQSPTHLIKTRGQQVTLRCSPKSGHDTVSWYQQALGQGPQFIFQYYEEEERQRGNFPDRFSGHQFPNYSSELNVNALLLGDSALYLCASSSVGAESYVVEQYFGPGTRLTVT.

The chain combines TRBV5-8 with TRBJ2-7; possibly TRBD1 for D (6 bases). CDR3 size: 13 residues. Germline loops: CDR1 SGHTS, CDR2 YDEGEE. Trimming took off 2 bases at V and 6 bases at J, with 12 bases between the two ends. The CDR3 nucleotides are TGTGCCAGCAGCTTTGTGGGGGCTGGCGAGCAGTACTTC. This codes for CASSFVGAGEQYF. The full variable domain, its missing parts supplied by reference TRBV5-8 and TRBJ2-7, is EAGVTQSPTHLIKTRGQQATLRCSPISGHTSVYWYQQALGLGLQFLLWYDEGEERNRGNFPPRFSGRQFPNYSSELNVNALELEDSALYLCASSFVGAGEQYFGPGTRLTVT.

This sequence joins TRBV5-8 and TRBJ2-7; TRBD1 aligns across 9 bases. Trimming took 5 bases from V and 3 from J; bases not matched to a gene: 6. The CDR3 runs to 14 residues. Germline V gives CDR1 SGHTS, CDR2 YDEGEE. The chain's CDR3 is CASRSRDRDYEQYF. Written as DNA, the CDR3 is TGTGCCAGCAGAAGCCGGGACAGGGACTACGAGCAGTACTTC.

A few counts support this clone. The CDR3 loop reads CASSAGGAPEAFF. Here the CDR3 DNA reads TGTGCCAGCAGCGCGGGGGGGGCCCCTGAAGCTTTCTTT. The chain couples TRBV28 to TRBJ1-1; the D gene is possibly TRBD1 (6 bases). The CDR3 sequence is 13 residues long. Trimming pared 6 bases from V and 6 bases from J, leaving 14 bases between. Per the germline V gene, CDR1 is MDHEN and CDR2 is SYDVKM.

The rearrangement joins TRBV19 to TRBJ2-3; no clear D. This CDR3 has 12 residues. Germline V gives CDR1 LNHDA, CDR2 SQIVND (reference sequence). Trimming shortened V by 7 bases and J by 6 bases, and 11 bases separated the two germline ends. The CDR3 nucleotides are TGTGCCAGTATGGGCGAAGAGGATACGCAGTATTTT. Encoded protein: CASMGEEDTQYF.

The V and J genes are TRBV5-6 and TRBJ1-1, with D maybe TRBD1 (5 bases). The V gene's germline CDR1 is SGHDT and CDR2 YYEEEE. This CDR3 has 16 amino acids. V lost 4 bases to trimming and J lost 0 bases, with 16 bases between them. The CDR3 DNA reads as TGTGCCAGCAGCGGCATGATGACAGTGATGAACACTGAAGCTTTCTTT. Translated, it gives CASSGMMTVMNTEAFF.

As regards this clone: The same CDR3 is also encoded by other DNA sequences in this sample. The CDR3 region has the DNA TGTGCCAGCTCCCGGGATGCGGGGGGGTCCTACAATGAGCAGTTCTTC. Its translation is CASSRDAGGSYNEQFF. The chain has TRBV18 and TRBJ2-1; TRBD2 matches 9 bases. This CDR3 contains 16 residues. Germline CDR1 is KGHSH and CDR2 is LQKENI. V shed 6 bases, J shed 1 base, and the junction held 7 bases outside the gene matches.

The chain joins TRBV11-2 to TRBJ1-6; no reliable D call. Germline CDR1 reads SGHAT; CDR2 reads FQNNGV. This CDR3 is 15 amino acids long. V was trimmed by 5 bases and J by 6 bases, leaving 14 bases between them. DNA of the CDR3: TGTGCCAGCAGCGAATCACCACCTAGTAATTCACCCCTCCACTTT. Its protein product is CASSESPPSNSPLHF.

The rearrangement joins TRBV9 to TRBJ1-5, with TRBD1 matching over 9 bases. The CDR3 length is 15 residues. Looked up from germline, CDR1 is SGDLS and CDR2 is YYNGEE. After removal of 3 bases from V and 6 bases from J, the junction contained 7 bases not matched to a gene. The CDR3 region has the DNA TGTGCCAGCAGCGCGGGACAGGGAGGAGGTCAGCCCCAGCATTTT. Translating it yields CASSAGQGGGQPQHF.

This chain links TRBV19 with TRBJ1-5, with 8 bases fitting TRBD1. The germline V gene encodes CDR1 LNHDA and CDR2 SQIVND (reference sequence). The length of the CDR3 is 15 residues. V was pared by 8 bases and J by 7 bases, with 13 bases of the junction left unmatched. In DNA, the CDR3 is TGTGCCAGTCGTACGAATCAGGGGGCTCAACAGCCCCAGCATTTT. Translating gives CASRTNQGAQQPQHF.

J is TRBJ1-3 and V is TRBV4-3; no clear D. Germline V gene data show CDR1 as LGHNA and CDR2 as YSLEER. V gave up 0 bases and J gave up 0 bases, with 12 bases separating them. The length of the CDR3 is 17 residues. The CDR3, as DNA: TGCGCCAGCAGCCAAGAGCCTCCTGGAGCCTCTGGAAACACCATATATTTT. Translated, it gives CASSQEPPGASGNTIYF.